The T cell receptor (beta chain) described here comes from a study of long-term antiretroviral therapy in people with HIV. An immunoSEQ assay, version v3.0, was performed at survey level. Assay: immunoSEQ multiplex PCR; the TCRdb copy retains only in-frame clones and omits some. The sample carries tens of thousands of clones, about 82% recorded once. This clone was recorded a few times. V shed 10 bases and J shed 0 bases, with 13 bases lying between them. The CDR3 totals 14 residues. Germline V lookup: CDR1 ENHRY, CDR2 SYGVKD. J is TRBJ1-5 and V is TRBV10-3; D perhaps matches TRBD1 (5 bases). The sequencing here drew on unsorted PBMCs, taken 1.6 years after starting antiretroviral therapy. The TCR comes from a middle-aged man with HIV. Written as DNA, the CDR3 is TGTGCCACGCAGGGTCTGTATAGCAATCAGCCCCAGCATTTT. It encodes CATQGLYSNQPQHF.